Presented here are 21 T cell receptor beta chains from one specimen sequenced in a study of PD-1 blockade in classical Hodgkin lymphoma. Sequencing was performed with immunoSEQ multiplex PCR; in TCRdb, only in-frame clones are kept and a portion is missing. The table lists 25,000 to 30,000 clones, less than 80% of them singletons. All patients experienced relapse after autologous stem cell transplantation, and brentuximab vedotin exposure was variable. The material was peripheral blood mononuclear cells (PBMCs), obtained before the second cycle of nivolumab. These receptors originate from a human donor with classical Hodgkin lymphoma.

The V call is TRBV5-1, the J call TRBJ2-1; D is perhaps TRBD1 or TRBD2 (5 bases each). This CDR3 spans 14 amino acids. CDR1 and CDR2 from the germline V gene are SGHRS and YFSETQ. Trimming removed 7 bases from V and 8 bases from J, with 19 bases in between. CDR3: CASGSGTPPDEQFF. The CDR3 bases are TGCGCCAGCGGGTCCGGGACCCCACCTGATGAGCAGTTCTTC.

The V call is TRBV12-5, the J call TRBJ2-7, with TRBD2 as a possible D gene (5 bases). V shed 6 bases and J shed 7 bases, with 19 bases lying between them. This CDR3 comprises 14 residues. Germline CDR1 reads LGHNT; CDR2 reads FRNRAP. The CDR3 here is CASGRSGRTWEQYF. The CDR3 nucleotides are TGTGCTAGTGGCCGCAGCGGTCGAACGTGGGAGCAGTACTTC.

J is TRBJ1-2 and V is TRBV6-1; a weak D match, TRBD1 (6 bases). Germline V lookup: CDR1 MNHNS, CDR2 SASEGT. This CDR3 has 15 amino acids. V lost 8 bases and J lost 3, with 19 bases in between. The CDR3 coding sequence is TGTGCCAGCGATAGAACAGGGATAGATTACTATGGCTACACCTTC. This codes for CASDRTGIDYYGYTF.

The chain couples TRBV4-2 to TRBJ1-2; tentative D call: TRBD1 (6 bases). V was shortened by 4 bases and J by 8 bases, with 14 bases between the two germline ends. The CDR3 runs to 13 residues. In germline, CDR1 is LGHNA, CDR2 YNFKEQ. For the CDR3, the DNA is TGTGCCAGCAGCCTTTTGAGACAGGAAGGCTACACCTTC. Translated, it gives CASSLLRQEGYTF.

The chain employs TRBV5-4 and TRBJ2-7, with 7 bases lining up with TRBD1. There are 13 residues in the CDR3. With V trimmed by 4 bases and J by 3 bases, 4 bases remained unmatched. Germline V CDR1 and CDR2: SGHNT, YYREEE (reference sequence). The CDR3 loop is CASSPGGYYEQYF. The CDR3 nucleotides read TGTGCCAGCAGCCCAGGGGGATACTACGAGCAGTACTTC.

This sequence joins TRBV27 and TRBJ1-1; D gene uncertain. Deletions cut 4 bases from V and 1 base from J, with 7 bases between. This CDR3 has 13 amino acids. From germline, CDR1 is MNHEY and CDR2 SMNVEV (reference sequence). The CDR3 DNA reads as TGTGCCAGCAGTTCTGCACAGAACACTGAAGCTTTCTTT. Amino acids: CASSSAQNTEAFF.

This clone was observed a few times. Mismatch with germline at one junction end may stem from a read error. The chain links TRBV29-1 to TRBJ1-2, with a possible D match to TRBD1 (6 bases). The CDR3 has 11 residues. In germline, CDR1 is SQVTM, CDR2 ANQGSEA. The CDR3 DNA follows: TGCAGCGTTCAAGAGGGGGGTGGCTACACCTTC. This translates into CSVQEGGGYTF.

This sequence joins TRBV7-3 and TRBJ2-3; 7 nucleotides align to TRBD2. CDR1 and CDR2 (germline): SGHTA, FQGTGA. The CDR3 spans 15 residues. J lost 1 base, V lost 4 bases, and 5 bases had no gene match. CDR3 nucleotide sequence: TGTGCCAGCAGCTCTTTGGGGAGGGGCACAGATACGCAGTATTTT. It encodes CASSSLGRGTDTQYF.

The count of this clone is one. The genes are TRBV29-1 and TRBJ2-1; no reliable D call. Germline CDR1 is SQVTM and CDR2 is ANQGSEA. Trimming removed 2 bases at V and 9 bases at J, with 5 bases between. This CDR3 region has 10 residues. The CDR3 is CSVEWPEQFF. DNA of the CDR3: TGCAGCGTTGAATGGCCTGAGCAGTTCTTC.

CDR3 in amino acids: CASSLGWRGSFYEQYF. The CDR3 DNA sequence: TGTGCCAGCAGCTTAGGTTGGAGGGGGTCCTTCTACGAGCAGTACTTC. The chain combines TRBV11-2 with TRBJ2-7; D assignment may be TRBD1 or TRBD2 (6 bases each). The CDR3 runs to 16 residues. Germline lookup yields CDR1 SGHAT and CDR2 FQNNGV. Trimming cost V 1 base and J 3 bases, with 16 bases left between them.

The chain employs TRBV18 and TRBJ2-3, with 9 bases fitting TRBD1. This CDR3 contains 14 residues. Germline CDR1 is KGHSH and CDR2 is LQKENI. J gave up 6 bases and V 3 bases, and 4 bases lay outside the gene matches. The CDR3 protein is CASSPGQGWDTQYF. The CDR3 DNA follows: TGTGCCAGCTCACCCGGACAGGGGTGGGATACGCAGTATTTT.

The V gene is TRBV19, the J gene TRBJ2-5, with 8 nucleotides matching TRBD1. This CDR3 comprises 15 residues. Looked up from germline, CDR1 is LNHDA and CDR2 is SQIVND (reference sequence). V gave up 7 bases and J gave up 3 bases; unmatched junction bases: 10. This CDR3 is CASMDRVGFEETQYF. Written as DNA, the CDR3 is TGTGCCAGTATGGACAGGGTCGGCTTCGAAGAGACCCAGTACTTC.

This chain links TRBV6-5 with TRBJ1-1; D not certain. The CDR3 spans 13 residues. Germline CDR1 is MNHEY and CDR2 is SVGAGI. Trimming stripped 2 bases from V and 1 base from J, with 5 bases between. The CDR3 protein is CASSYDGNTEAFF. Here the CDR3 DNA reads TGTGCCAGCAGTTACGATGGGAACACTGAAGCTTTCTTT.

The rearrangement links TRBV5-1 to TRBJ2-4, with D perhaps matching TRBD2 (6 bases). Trimming shortened V by 7 bases and J by 4 bases, and 21 bases separated the two germline ends. CDR1 and CDR2 from the germline V gene are SGHRS and YFSETQ. This CDR3 has 16 amino acids. In DNA, the CDR3 is TGCGCCAGCGGACCCGGGGAGGTTACGAGGAAAAACATTCAGTACTTC. Encoded protein: CASGPGEVTRKNIQYF.

This sequence joins TRBV7-9 and TRBJ1-2; D is ambiguous. Germline V lookup: CDR1 SEHNR, CDR2 FQNEAQ (reference sequence). The CDR3 runs 15 residues. Trimming took off 0 bases at V and 4 bases at J, with 12 bases between the two ends. CDR3 nucleotides: TGTGCCAGCAGCTTAGCCTCGCCTGGCTTCTATGGCTACACCTTC. Translation gives CASSLASPGFYGYTF.

The genes are TRBV7-6 and TRBJ1-5; a possible D gene is TRBD1 (6 bases). CDR1 and CDR2 (germline): SGHVS, FNYEAQ. This CDR3 spans 15 amino acids. Trimming shortened V by 5 bases and J by 5 bases, and 16 bases separated the two germline ends. In nucleotides, the CDR3 is TGTGCCAGCAGCCGGCAGCAGGGGCGTTATCAGCCCCAGCATTTT. This codes for CASSRQQGRYQPQHF.

The rearrangement joins TRBV19 to TRBJ2-7; D might be TRBD1 or TRBD2, each matching 5 bases. Germline V gene data show CDR1 as LNHDA and CDR2 as SQIVND (reference sequence). V was pared by 2 bases and J by 4 bases, with 12 bases between. The CDR3 runs 14 residues. This chain's CDR3 is CASSIRDPFYEQYF. The DNA for the CDR3 is TGTGCCAGTAGTATAAGGGACCCCTTTTACGAGCAGTACTTC.

Turning to this clone: The junction differs from germline at one of its ends, possibly a read error. The chain links TRBV11-2 to TRBJ1-3; 8 bases match TRBD1. This CDR3 has 15 residues. Germline assignment: CDR1 SGHAT and CDR2 FQNNGV. This CDR3 reads CASSQLGTGGNTIYF. The CDR3 nucleotides are TGCGCCAGCAGCCAGCTGGGGACAGGTGGAAACACCATATATTTT.

The chain has TRBV11-2 and TRBJ1-1; D perhaps matches TRBD1 (6 bases). The CDR3 has 13 amino acids. The V and J ends lost 5 bases and 1 base respectively, with 8 bases between them. Germline CDR1 is SGHAT and CDR2 is FQNNGV. For the CDR3, the DNA is TGTGCCAGCAGCCAGGACAGGAACACTGAAGCTTTCTTT. Encoded protein: CASSQDRNTEAFF.

The rearrangement joins TRBV10-3 to TRBJ2-7, with 10 bases matching TRBD2. The V and J ends lost 6 bases and 6 bases, in that order; junction bases with no gene match: 11. The CDR3 extends over 15 amino acids. Germline V gene data show CDR1 as ENHRY and CDR2 as SYGVKD. The chain's CDR3 is CAIRDLSGGAGEQYF. CDR3 sequence (DNA): TGTGCCATCAGAGATCTGAGCGGGGGGGCCGGCGAGCAGTACTTC.

The rearrangement links TRBV14 to TRBJ2-5; 9 positions match TRBD1. The CDR3 contains 16 residues. J was trimmed by 10 bases and V by 0 bases; bases with no gene match: 12. The germline gives CDR1 SGHDN, CDR2 FVKESK. CDR3 in amino acids: CASSQDVGQGASVQYF. CDR3 sequence (DNA): TGTGCCAGCAGCCAAGATGTGGGACAGGGCGCTTCGGTCCAGTACTTC.